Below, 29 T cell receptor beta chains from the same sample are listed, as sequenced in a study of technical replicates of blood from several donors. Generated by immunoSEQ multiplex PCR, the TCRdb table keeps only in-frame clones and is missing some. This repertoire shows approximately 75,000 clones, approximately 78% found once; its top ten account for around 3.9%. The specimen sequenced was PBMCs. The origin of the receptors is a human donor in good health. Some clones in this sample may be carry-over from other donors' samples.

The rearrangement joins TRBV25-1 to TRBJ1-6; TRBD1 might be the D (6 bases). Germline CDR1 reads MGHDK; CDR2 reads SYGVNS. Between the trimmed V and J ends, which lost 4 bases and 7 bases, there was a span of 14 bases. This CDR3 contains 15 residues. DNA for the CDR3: TGTGCCAGCAGTGCAGGCCAGGGGCGGAATTCACCCCTCCACTTT. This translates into CASSAGQGRNSPLHF.

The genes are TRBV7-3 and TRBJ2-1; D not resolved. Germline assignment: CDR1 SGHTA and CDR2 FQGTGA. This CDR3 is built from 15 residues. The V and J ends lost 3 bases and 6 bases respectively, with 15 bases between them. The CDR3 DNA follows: TGTGCCAGCAGCTTTAGCTGGGTGGTTGTCAATGAGCAGTTCTTC. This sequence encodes CASSFSWVVVNEQFF.

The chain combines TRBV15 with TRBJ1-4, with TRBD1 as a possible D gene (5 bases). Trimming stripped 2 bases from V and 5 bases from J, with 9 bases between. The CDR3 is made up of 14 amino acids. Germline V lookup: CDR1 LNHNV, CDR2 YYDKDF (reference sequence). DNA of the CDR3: TGTGCCACCAGCAGACAGGGTTCCAATGAAAAACTGTTTTTT. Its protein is CATSRQGSNEKLFF.

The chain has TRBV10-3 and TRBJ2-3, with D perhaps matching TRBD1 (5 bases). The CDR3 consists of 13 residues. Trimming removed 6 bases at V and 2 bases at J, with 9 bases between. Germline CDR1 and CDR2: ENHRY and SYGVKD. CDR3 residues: CAIRDTTTDTQYF. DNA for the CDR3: TGTGCCATCAGGGACACCACCACAGATACGCAGTATTTT.

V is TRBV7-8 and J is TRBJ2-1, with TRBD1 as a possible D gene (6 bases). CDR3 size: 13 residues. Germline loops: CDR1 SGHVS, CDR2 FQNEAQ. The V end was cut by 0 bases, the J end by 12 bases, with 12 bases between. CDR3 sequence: CASSLARDTRQFF. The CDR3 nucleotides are TGTGCCAGCAGCTTAGCCAGGGACACGCGGCAGTTCTTC.

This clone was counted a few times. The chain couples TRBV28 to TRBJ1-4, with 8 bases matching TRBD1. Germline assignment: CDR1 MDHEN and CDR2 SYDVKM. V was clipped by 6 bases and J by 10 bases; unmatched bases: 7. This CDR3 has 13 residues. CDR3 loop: CASSPGQGGKLFF. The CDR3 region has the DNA TGTGCCAGCAGCCCCGGACAGGGCGGAAAACTGTTTTTT.

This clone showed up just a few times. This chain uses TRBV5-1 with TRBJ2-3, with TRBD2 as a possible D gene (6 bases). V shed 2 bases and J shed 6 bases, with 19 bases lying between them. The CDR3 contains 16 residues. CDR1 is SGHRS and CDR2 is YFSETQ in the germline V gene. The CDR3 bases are TGCGCCAGCAGCTTAAATGGCCTCCATGGGAGGGATACGCAGTATTTT. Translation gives CASSLNGLHGRDTQYF.

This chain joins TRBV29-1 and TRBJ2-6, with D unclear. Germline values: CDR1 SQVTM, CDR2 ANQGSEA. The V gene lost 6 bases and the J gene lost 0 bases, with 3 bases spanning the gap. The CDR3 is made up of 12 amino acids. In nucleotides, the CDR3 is TGCAGCGTCTACTCTGGGGCCAACGTCCTGACTTTC. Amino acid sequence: CSVYSGANVLTF.

In nucleotides, the CDR3 is TGTGCCAGCTCACCACCGGTACAGAGGAACACCGGGGAGCTGTTTTTT. It yields the protein CASSPPVQRNTGELFF. This chain joins TRBV18 and TRBJ2-2, with D unclear. The CDR3 sequence is 16 residues long. With 0 bases removed from V and 1 base from J, the gap between germline ends came to 9 bases. Germline V gene sequence: CDR1 KGHSH, CDR2 LQKENI.

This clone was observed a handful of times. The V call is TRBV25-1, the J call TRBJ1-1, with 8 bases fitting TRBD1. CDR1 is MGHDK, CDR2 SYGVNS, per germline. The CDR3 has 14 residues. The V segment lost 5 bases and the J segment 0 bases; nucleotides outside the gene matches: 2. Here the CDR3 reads CASSTGGMNTEAFF. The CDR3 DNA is TGTGCCAGCAGTACAGGGGGGATGAACACTGAAGCTTTCTTT.

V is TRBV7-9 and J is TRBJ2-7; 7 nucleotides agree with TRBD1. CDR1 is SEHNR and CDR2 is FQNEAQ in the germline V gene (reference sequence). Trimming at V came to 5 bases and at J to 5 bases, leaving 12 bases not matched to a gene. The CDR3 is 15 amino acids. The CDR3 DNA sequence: TGTGCCAGCAGCGCTGTACAGGGGAACATCAACGAGCAGTACTTC. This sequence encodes CASSAVQGNINEQYF.

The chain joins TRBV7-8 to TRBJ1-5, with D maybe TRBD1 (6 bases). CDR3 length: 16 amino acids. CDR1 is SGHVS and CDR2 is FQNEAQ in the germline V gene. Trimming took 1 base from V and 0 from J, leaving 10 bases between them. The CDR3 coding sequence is TGTGCCAGCAGCTTAGTAGGGACACTTAGCAATCAGCCCCAGCATTTT. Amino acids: CASSLVGTLSNQPQHF.

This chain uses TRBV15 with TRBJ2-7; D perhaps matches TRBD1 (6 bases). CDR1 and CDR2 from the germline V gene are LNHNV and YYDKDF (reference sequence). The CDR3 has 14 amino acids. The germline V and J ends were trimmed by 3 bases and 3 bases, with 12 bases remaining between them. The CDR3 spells CATSSSGTNYEQYF. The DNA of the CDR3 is TGTGCCACCAGCAGTTCCGGGACAAACTACGAGCAGTACTTC.

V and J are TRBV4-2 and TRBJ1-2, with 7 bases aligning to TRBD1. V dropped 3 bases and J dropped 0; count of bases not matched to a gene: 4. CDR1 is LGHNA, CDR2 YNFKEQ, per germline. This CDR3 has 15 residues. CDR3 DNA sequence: TGTGCCAGCAGCCATGCCGGACAGGCTAACTATGGCTACACCTTC. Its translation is CASSHAGQANYGYTF.

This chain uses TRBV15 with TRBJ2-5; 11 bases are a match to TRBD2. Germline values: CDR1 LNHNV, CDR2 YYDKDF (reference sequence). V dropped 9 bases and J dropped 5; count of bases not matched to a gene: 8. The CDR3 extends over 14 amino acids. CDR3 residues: CATDPGLAVETQYF. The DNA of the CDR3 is TGTGCCACGGACCCGGGACTAGCGGTGGAGACCCAGTACTTC.

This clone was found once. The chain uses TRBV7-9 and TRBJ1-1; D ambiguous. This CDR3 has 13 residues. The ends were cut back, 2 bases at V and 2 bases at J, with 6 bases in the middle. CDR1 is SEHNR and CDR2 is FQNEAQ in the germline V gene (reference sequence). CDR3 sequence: CASSLSRNTEAFF. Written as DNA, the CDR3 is TGTGCCAGCAGCTTAAGCCGAAACACTGAAGCTTTCTTT. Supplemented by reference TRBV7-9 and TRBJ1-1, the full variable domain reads DTGVSQNPRHKITKRGQNVTFRCDPISEHNRLYWYRQTLGQGPEFLTYFQNEAQLEKSRLLSDRFSAERPKGSFSTLEIQRTEQGDSAMYLCASSLSRNTEAFFGQGTRLTVV.

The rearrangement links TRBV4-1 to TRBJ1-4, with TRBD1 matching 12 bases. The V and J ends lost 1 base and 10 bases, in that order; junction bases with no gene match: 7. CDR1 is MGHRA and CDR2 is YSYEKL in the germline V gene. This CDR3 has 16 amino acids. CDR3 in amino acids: CASSQGDRGREGKLFF. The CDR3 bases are TGCGCCAGCAGCCAAGGGGACAGGGGGCGCGAAGGAAAACTGTTTTTT.

CDR3 nucleotides: TGTGCCAGCTCCCCGCATAGCGGGGGCCGCACTGAAGCTTTCTTT. Translation: CASSPHSGGRTEAFF. V gene TRBV18 combines with J gene TRBJ1-1; possible D gene TRBD1, 6 bases. V lost 6 bases and J 4 bases, leaving 18 bases between the germline ends. Per the germline V gene, CDR1 is KGHSH and CDR2 is LQKENI. The length of the CDR3 is 15 residues.

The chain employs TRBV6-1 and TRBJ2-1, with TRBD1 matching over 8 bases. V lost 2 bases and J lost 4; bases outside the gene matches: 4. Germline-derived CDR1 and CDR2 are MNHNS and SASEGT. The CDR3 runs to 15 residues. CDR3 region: CASSEQGQVYNEQFF. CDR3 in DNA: TGTGCCAGCAGTGAACAGGGACAGGTGTACAATGAGCAGTTCTTC.

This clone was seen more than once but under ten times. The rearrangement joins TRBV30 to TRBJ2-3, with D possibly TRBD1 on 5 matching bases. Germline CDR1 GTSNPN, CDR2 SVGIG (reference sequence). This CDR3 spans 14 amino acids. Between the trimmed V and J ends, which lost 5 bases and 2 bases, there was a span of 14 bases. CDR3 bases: TGTGCCTGGCAAAGGGGCTTAGCCACAGATACGCAGTATTTT. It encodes CAWQRGLATDTQYF.

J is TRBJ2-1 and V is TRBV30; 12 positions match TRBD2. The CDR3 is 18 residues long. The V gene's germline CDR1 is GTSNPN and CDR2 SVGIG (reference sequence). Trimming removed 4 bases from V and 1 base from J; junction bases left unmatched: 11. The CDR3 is CAWTNSGLAGGSYNEQFF. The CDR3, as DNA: TGTGCCTGGACCAACTCGGGACTAGCGGGCGGGTCCTACAATGAGCAGTTCTTC.

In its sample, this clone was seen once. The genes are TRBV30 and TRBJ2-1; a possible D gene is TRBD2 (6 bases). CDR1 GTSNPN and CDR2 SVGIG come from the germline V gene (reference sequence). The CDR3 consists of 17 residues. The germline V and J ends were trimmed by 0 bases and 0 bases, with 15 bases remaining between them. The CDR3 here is CAWSVPGGYSSYNEQFF. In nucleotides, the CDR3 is TGTGCCTGGAGTGTACCTGGGGGGTACAGCTCCTACAATGAGCAGTTCTTC.

CDR3 sequence reads: CASSAGLAGVIRETQYF. The CDR3, as DNA: TGCGCCAGCAGCGCGGGACTAGCGGGAGTAATAAGAGAGACCCAGTACTTC. The rearrangement uses TRBV5-1 and TRBJ2-5; TRBD2 agrees at 14 bases. CDR3 length equals 17 residues. Trimming removed 4 bases from V and 4 bases from J; junction bases left unmatched: 9. Germline-derived CDR1 and CDR2 are SGHRS and YFSETQ.

The CDR3 protein is CASSYGGSEAFF. The CDR3 DNA follows: TGTGCCAGCAGCTACGGGGGAAGTGAAGCTTTCTTT. The chain combines TRBV7-9 with TRBJ1-1; D is possibly TRBD1 (5 bases). Germline assignment: CDR1 SEHNR and CDR2 FQNEAQ (reference sequence). The length of the CDR3 is 12 residues. The V gene lost 4 bases and the J gene lost 7 bases, with 10 bases spanning the gap.

The CDR3 DNA sequence: TGTGCCTGGAGTGTATTTGTCAGGGAGCAGTACTTC. Translating it yields CAWSVFVREQYF. V and J are TRBV30 and TRBJ2-7; no reliable D call. The CDR3 runs to 12 residues. Germline V gives CDR1 GTSNPN, CDR2 SVGIG (reference sequence). With 0 bases removed from V and 7 bases from J, the gap between germline ends came to 10 bases.

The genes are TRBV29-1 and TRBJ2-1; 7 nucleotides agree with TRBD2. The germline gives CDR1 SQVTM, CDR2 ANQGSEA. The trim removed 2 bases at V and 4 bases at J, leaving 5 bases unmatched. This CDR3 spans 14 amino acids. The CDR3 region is CSVERARGYNEQFF. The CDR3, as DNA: TGCAGCGTTGAACGAGCGCGGGGGTACAATGAGCAGTTCTTC.

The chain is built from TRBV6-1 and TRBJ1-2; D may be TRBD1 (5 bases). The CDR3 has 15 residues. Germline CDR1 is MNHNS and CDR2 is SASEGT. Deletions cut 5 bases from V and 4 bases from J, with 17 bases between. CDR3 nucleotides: TGTGCCAGCAGTACCGACGGAGGGACCGTCTATGGCTACACCTTC. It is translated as CASSTDGGTVYGYTF.

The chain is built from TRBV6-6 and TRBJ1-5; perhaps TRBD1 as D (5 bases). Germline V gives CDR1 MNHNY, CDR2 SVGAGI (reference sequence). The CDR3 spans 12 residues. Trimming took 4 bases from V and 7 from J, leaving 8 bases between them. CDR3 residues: CASSFGGQPQHF. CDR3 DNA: TGTGCCAGCAGTTTCGGGGGGCAGCCCCAGCATTTT.

The CDR3 nucleotides are TGCAGCGTCTCACAGGGAACCTACAATGAGCAGTTCTTC. Protein product: CSVSQGTYNEQFF. V gene TRBV29-1 combines with J gene TRBJ2-1, with D possibly TRBD1 on 6 matching bases. This CDR3 has 13 residues. Germline lookup yields CDR1 SQVTM and CDR2 ANQGSEA. The germline V and J ends were trimmed by 6 bases and 2 bases, with 11 bases remaining between them.